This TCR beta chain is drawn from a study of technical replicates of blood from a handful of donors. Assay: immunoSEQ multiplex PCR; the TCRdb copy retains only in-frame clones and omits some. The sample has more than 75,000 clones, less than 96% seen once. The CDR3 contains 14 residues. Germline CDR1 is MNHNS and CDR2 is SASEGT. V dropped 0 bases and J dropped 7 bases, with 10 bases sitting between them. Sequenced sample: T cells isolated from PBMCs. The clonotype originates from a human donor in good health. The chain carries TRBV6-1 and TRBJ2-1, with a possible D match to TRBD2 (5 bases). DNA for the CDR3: TGTGCCAGCAGTGAAGCTAGTAGAGGGAATGAGCAGTTCTTC. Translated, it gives CASSEASRGNEQFF.